This T cell receptor (beta chain) came from a study of chemoradiotherapy in HPV16-positive cancers (dated 2022 in TCRdb). Turning to the overall study: Functional T-cell assays on cells from a couple of HPV16-positive patients defined candidate HPV-specific T-cell clones and common TCR motifs. The study set out to ask whether T-cell immunity against the HPV oncoproteins E6 and E7 changes over the course of chemoradiotherapy and whether that immunity affects survival. TCR repertoires from 86 patients with HPV-related cancers were then used to track the candidate HPV-specific TCRs and motifs.

The investigation overall reported the following: Only a couple of HPV16-positive patients were used to derive the functional definition of HPV-specific T cells, and the survival association was reported for HPV16-positive patients. Improved recurrence-free survival in HPV16-positive patients was associated with expansion of HPV-responsive T cells during chemoradiotherapy. Expansion of candidate HPV-specific clones and E7-related TCR motifs was observed in the tumor microenvironment during treatment, whereas no such expansion was observed for non-HPV-specific T cells.

Note on this clone: Its antigen is unknown. No qualities accompany the bases; no much larger clone lies one base away.

Repertoires were sampled multiple times during chemoradiotherapy, which allowed clonal expansion in the tumor microenvironment to be followed. The library was obtained by the immunoSEQ multiplex PCR assay. Not all clones reach the TCRdb copy of this immuneACCESS table, which keeps in-frame sequences only. Checked studies attribute under half of the gap to unresolved V genes and leave the rest unexplained. For this sample the table gives 9,500 to 11,000 clones, of which 74% were detected only once. Approximately 35% of the sample is in the top ten clones. Relative to germline, V is missing 2 bases and J is missing 2 bases, with 7 bases of the junction outside any gene match. CDR1 and CDR2 are drawn from the germline V gene: SGDLS, YYNGEE. Measured from the cysteine to the phenylalanine, the CDR3 is 16 residues long. Only the CDR3 region is kept as DNA, spanning 48 bases read in frame from base 1.

This material was obtained from a patient who underwent chemoradiotherapy. The V and J segments used are TRBV9 and TRBJ1-1, with 9 bases matching TRBD1. The origin of this receptor is a human donor with HPV-associated anogenital cancer. The sequence in DNA is TGTGCCAGCAGCGTTTCTGGGGACAGGGCTAACACTGAAGCTTTCTTT. It translates as CASSVSGDRANTEAFF.